This entry concerns a single T cell receptor (beta chain). What it binds is not known. A read error may be the cause here, since a much bigger clone is one base away. Treg sorting used a CD4+CD25+CD127-/low gate. Semi-nested PCR with Nested Universal Primer A followed constant-region reverse priming of full-length variable regions. TCRdb reprocessed the 5' RACE reads with MiXCR, giving one entry per CDR3 protein. The sample has 8,500 to 14,000 distinct CDR3 sequences; under 35% are singletons. The CDR3 covers 13 residues. The germline V gene has CDR1 MNHEY and CDR2 SMNVEV (reference sequence). General study results and limits: Tumor Tregs overlapped most with tumor, then blood, naive CD4+ cells. Tumor memory CD4+ T cell TCR gene usage was found to cluster with blood and lymph node memory CD4+ cells and with lymph node naive CD4+ cells.

The sequenced material came from Tregs sorted from a lymph node. The source of this sequence is a female donor with breast cancer. This chain connects TRBV27 to TRBJ1-5; TRBD1 is a possible D gene (5 bases). In nucleotides, the CDR3 is TGTGCCAGCGGTTTGGGGCCCAATCAGCCCCAGCATTTT. Translating it yields CASGLGPNQPQHF.